Shown below are 31 T cell receptor beta chains from a single sample sequenced in a study of cytomegalovirus exposure and HLA in healthy donors. The PCR contained 60 Vbeta and 13 Jbeta primers. TCRdb's table, derived via immunoSEQ multiplex PCR, lists solely in-frame clones and lacks some. The sample's table shows 100,000 to 150,000 clones. Material: PBMCs. These receptors were obtained from a woman aged 40 to 55 in good health and CMV-seropositive.

The V and J genes are TRBV5-1 and TRBJ1-1; 7 nucleotides line up with TRBD1. V was clipped by 8 bases and J by 1 base; unmatched bases: 8. The CDR3 runs 14 residues. CDR1 and CDR2 from the germline V gene are SGHRS and YFSETQ. DNA of the CDR3: TGCGCCAGTCGAGGAACAGGGGAGAACACTGAAGCTTTCTTT. Encoded protein: CASRGTGENTEAFF.

For this clone: This likely comes from a read error, as the CDR3 has no conserved phenylalanine or tryptophan at its end. The chain links TRBV19 to TRBJ1-2, with D uncertain. V was trimmed by 8 bases and J by 4 bases, leaving 11 bases between them. CDR1 is LNHDA, CDR2 SQIVND, per germline (reference sequence). CDR3 size: 12 residues. The chain's CDR3 is CASLRVAYGYTL. The DNA for the CDR3 is TGTGCCAGTTTGAGGGTTGCCTATGGCTACACCCTC.

The genes are TRBV9 and TRBJ2-2, with 10 bases matching TRBD2. The V and J ends lost 4 bases and 6 bases, in that order; junction bases with no gene match: 3. Germline CDR1 and CDR2: SGDLS and YYNGEE. The CDR3 consists of 14 residues. The CDR3: CASSPSGRAGELFF. The CDR3 nucleotides are TGTGCCAGCAGCCCTAGCGGGAGAGCCGGGGAGCTGTTTTTT.

The chain is built from TRBV4-3 and TRBJ2-7; 8 bases line up with TRBD1. There are 15 residues in the CDR3. J was trimmed by 2 bases and V by 4 bases; bases with no gene match: 7. The germline gives CDR1 LGHNA, CDR2 YSLEER. This CDR3 reads CASSPGTGGPYEQYF. The CDR3 bases are TGCGCCAGCAGCCCCGGGACAGGCGGCCCCTACGAGCAGTACTTC.

The V call is TRBV4-1, the J call TRBJ1-2; D unclear. This CDR3 has 14 residues. CDR1 and CDR2 (germline): MGHRA, YSYEKL. V shed 0 bases and J shed 4 bases, with 9 bases lying between them. CDR3 DNA sequence: TGCGCCAGCAGCCAAGATACCGGAGGCTATGGCTACACCTTC. The encoded protein is CASSQDTGGYGYTF.

The rearrangement links TRBV5-1 to TRBJ1-1, with a weak D call TRBD1 (6 bases). The germline V gene has CDR1 SGHRS and CDR2 YFSETQ. The CDR3 runs to 15 residues. Trimming took 4 bases from V and 3 from J, leaving 16 bases between them. The CDR3 loop reads CASSPSGAPHTEAFF. CDR3 DNA sequence: TGCGCCAGCAGCCCCTCAGGGGCTCCTCACACTGAAGCTTTCTTT. Full variable domain (outside the CDR3, taken from reference TRBV5-1 and TRBJ1-1): KAGVTQTPRYLIKTRGQQVTLSCSPISGHRSVSWYQQTPGQGLQFLFEYFSETQRNKGNFPGRFSGRQFSNSRSEMNVSTLELGDSALYLCASSPSGAPHTEAFFGQGTRLTVV.

CDR3 nucleotide sequence: TGTGCCACCAGCAGCGATGCGGCGGGGTACTACGAGCAGTACTTC. This gives the protein CATSSDAAGYYEQYF. This chain joins TRBV15 and TRBJ2-7; D may be TRBD2 (6 bases). V was cut by 3 bases and J by 3 bases, with 15 bases left in between. This CDR3 comprises 15 residues. Germline V gene sequence: CDR1 LNHNV, CDR2 YYDKDF (reference sequence).

This rearrangement joins TRBV29-1 to TRBJ2-1; 9 bases match TRBD2. J lost 9 bases, V lost 1 base, and 16 bases had no gene match. The CDR3 covers 17 residues. Germline loops: CDR1 SQVTM, CDR2 ANQGSEA. This CDR3 is CSVEGRSGGRASGEQFF. CDR3 coding DNA: TGCAGCGTTGAAGGCCGCTCGGGCGGGAGGGCCTCAGGTGAGCAGTTCTTC.

The CDR3 DNA follows: TGTGCCAGCAGTGACCCAAGGAGCTCCTACGAGCAGTACTTC. It codes for CASSDPRSSYEQYF. This chain joins TRBV28 and TRBJ2-5; D is uncertain. The end of the DNA fits TRBJ2-7 better, so the J call may be wrong. CDR1 MDHEN and CDR2 SYDVKM come from the germline V gene. This CDR3 spans 14 amino acids.

This chain connects TRBV7-6 to TRBJ2-2; D is unclear. Trimming took off 5 bases at V and 5 bases at J, with 6 bases between the two ends. Germline CDR1 SGHVS, CDR2 FNYEAQ. This CDR3 spans 12 amino acids. CDR3 region: CASSLSTGELFF. The CDR3 bases are TGTGCCAGCAGCCTTTCGACCGGGGAGCTGTTTTTT.

The genes are TRBV10-3 and TRBJ1-5, with a possible D match to TRBD1 (5 bases). This CDR3 contains 13 residues. Looked up from germline, CDR1 is ENHRY and CDR2 is SYGVKD. V was trimmed by 7 bases and J by 3 bases, leaving 10 bases between them. The CDR3 is CAIMQDNNQPQHF. The DNA for the CDR3 is TGTGCCATCATGCAGGACAACAATCAGCCCCAGCATTTT.

The chain couples TRBV6-1 to TRBJ2-1; 7 bases agree with TRBD2. CDR1 and CDR2 (germline): MNHNS, SASEGT. This CDR3 has 15 residues. V lost 6 bases, J lost 4 bases, and 9 bases stayed unmatched. CDR3 region: CASRRGSGVYNEQFF. The CDR3 DNA reads TGTGCCAGCAGGAGGGGCAGCGGGGTTTACAATGAGCAGTTCTTC.

CDR3: CASSQDDNRPARGYTF. The CDR3, as DNA: TGCGCCAGCAGCCAAGATGATAATCGGCCGGCGCGGGGCTACACCTTC. V is TRBV4-1 and J is TRBJ1-2, with unresolved D. The CDR3 is made up of 16 amino acids. Germline V CDR1 and CDR2: MGHRA, YSYEKL. Deletions cut 0 bases from V and 8 bases from J, with 19 bases between.

The chain recombines TRBV19 with TRBJ2-5; 13 positions agree with TRBD2. CDR1 LNHDA and CDR2 SQIVND come from the germline V gene (reference sequence). The CDR3 totals 15 residues. With V trimmed by 7 bases and J by 3 bases, 5 bases remained unmatched. CDR3 in amino acids: CASNTGLAGKETQYF. The CDR3 DNA reads TGTGCCAGTAATACGGGACTAGCGGGAAAAGAGACCCAGTACTTC.

The rearrangement links TRBV19 to TRBJ1-1; weak D call: TRBD1 (6 bases). V was pared by 5 bases and J by 5 bases, with 12 bases between. Germline CDR1 and CDR2: LNHDA and SQIVND (reference sequence). This CDR3 comprises 13 residues. Here the CDR3 reads CASSVQGRTEAFF. CDR3 bases: TGTGCCAGTAGTGTACAGGGAAGGACTGAAGCTTTCTTT.

This sequence joins TRBV7-2 and TRBJ2-3, with 7 bases lining up with TRBD2. V shed 7 bases and J 0 bases; nucleotides not matched to a gene: 10. Germline CDR1 SGHTA, CDR2 FQGNSA. The CDR3 contains 16 residues. CDR3 sequence: CASTTHRAGSTDTQYF. The CDR3 DNA reads TGTGCCAGCACCACACATAGAGCGGGGAGCACAGATACGCAGTATTTT.

The rearrangement uses TRBV9 and TRBJ2-3; 8 positions match TRBD1. Losses at the gene ends were 3 bases for V and 3 bases for J; bases not matched to a gene: 6. Germline V gene lookup returns CDR1 SGDLS and CDR2 YYNGEE. This CDR3 has 15 residues. For the CDR3, the DNA is TGTGCCAGCAGCGGGGGGACAGGAGGAACAGATACGCAGTATTTT. It yields the protein CASSGGTGGTDTQYF.

The gene calls are TRBV5-6 and TRBJ1-5; perhaps TRBD1 as D (6 bases). Trimming shortened V by 4 bases and J by 5 bases, and 10 bases separated the two germline ends. This CDR3 is 13 amino acids long. Germline CDR1 reads SGHDT; CDR2 reads YYEEEE. The CDR3 sequence is CASSVRGYQPQHF. The CDR3 region has the DNA TGTGCCAGCAGCGTCAGGGGATATCAGCCCCAGCATTTT.

The rearrangement links TRBV13 to TRBJ2-1, with D tentatively TRBD2 (5 bases). Trimming stripped 5 bases from V and 7 bases from J, with 15 bases between. Germline V gives CDR1 PRHDT, CDR2 FYEKMQ (reference sequence). The CDR3 runs 14 residues. CDR3 residues: CASSPGNGLNEQFF. For the CDR3, the DNA is TGTGCCAGCAGCCCCGGGAACGGTTTGAATGAGCAGTTCTTC.

Written as DNA, the CDR3 is TGTGCCAGCACGGGGAGGACAGGGACCTACGAGCAGTACTTC. This encodes CASTGRTGTYEQYF. The chain links TRBV7-9 to TRBJ2-7; 8 positions agree with TRBD1. The germline V gene encodes CDR1 SEHNR and CDR2 FQNEAQ (reference sequence). This CDR3 contains 14 residues. V gave up 7 bases and J gave up 2 bases; unmatched junction bases: 7.

This chain joins TRBV9 and TRBJ2-2; perhaps TRBD1 as D (5 bases). The CDR3 totals 14 residues. Germline V lookup: CDR1 SGDLS, CDR2 YYNGEE. V lost 7 bases to trimming and J lost 4 bases, with 14 bases between them. The CDR3 region has the DNA TGTGCCAGCCAAGACAGAGTTGCCACCGGGGAGCTGTTTTTT. Translated: CASQDRVATGELFF.

The chain recombines TRBV4-1 with TRBJ1-5; D perhaps matches TRBD1 (5 bases). CDR1 is MGHRA and CDR2 is YSYEKL in the germline V gene. Trimming pared 1 base from V and 6 bases from J, leaving 13 bases between. The CDR3 is 15 amino acids. CDR3 protein: CASSQVLQGSQPQHF. For the CDR3, the DNA is TGCGCCAGCAGCCAAGTTTTGCAGGGATCTCAGCCCCAGCATTTT.

This chain links TRBV28 with TRBJ1-2, with D tentatively TRBD1 (5 bases). V was pared by 2 bases and J by 5 bases, with 12 bases between. Germline CDR1 reads MDHEN; CDR2 reads SYDVKM. This CDR3 contains 14 residues. The CDR3 DNA reads as TGTGCCAGCAGTTTAGGAGGGGCACTATATGGCTACACCTTC. Translated, it gives CASSLGGALYGYTF.

V gene TRBV30 combines with J gene TRBJ2-7, with 8 bases lining up with TRBD2. The length of the CDR3 is 15 residues. Germline CDR1 and CDR2: GTSNPN and SVGIG (reference sequence). The J segment lost 2 bases and the V segment lost 0 bases, leaving 6 bases of the junction unmatched. The DNA of the CDR3 is TGTGCCTGGAGTGTCGGGCGGGGGGACACCTACGAGCAGTACTTC. Protein: CAWSVGRGDTYEQYF.

This chain links TRBV2 with TRBJ2-1, with D maybe TRBD2 (5 bases). The germline CDR1 and CDR2 sequences are SNHLY and FYNNEI. The V end was cut by 6 bases, the J end by 0 bases, with 9 bases between. The CDR3 covers 14 residues. This chain's CDR3 is CASSEGSSYNEQFF. The CDR3 DNA sequence: TGTGCCAGCAGCGAGGGTTCCTCCTACAATGAGCAGTTCTTC.

The gene calls are TRBV2 and TRBJ2-5; 8 bases are a match to TRBD1. Germline CDR1 is SNHLY and CDR2 is FYNNEI. The CDR3 is made up of 12 amino acids. Trimming removed 6 bases from V and 5 bases from J; junction bases left unmatched: 2. The CDR3 DNA reads TGTGCCAGCAGGACAGGGGTTGAGACCCAGTACTTC. Protein: CASRTGVETQYF.

V usage is TRBV28 and J usage is TRBJ1-3, with 8 bases matching TRBD1. This CDR3 contains 16 residues. Germline-derived CDR1 and CDR2 are MDHEN and SYDVKM. V lost 6 bases to trimming and J lost 2 bases; unmatched junction nucleotides: 9. The CDR3 DNA sequence: TGTGCCAGCAGCTCGACGACAGGGGTTCCTGGAAACACCATATATTTT. Translation: CASSSTTGVPGNTIYF.

The V and J genes are TRBV25-1 and TRBJ1-4; 7 bases map to TRBD1. Looked up from germline, CDR1 is MGHDK and CDR2 is SYGVNS. The CDR3 spans 14 residues. V shed 4 bases, J shed 8 bases, and the junction held 7 bases outside the gene matches. The CDR3 nucleotides are TGTGCCAGCAGTGGACAGGGTAAGAGAGAAAAACTGTTTTTT. Protein sequence: CASSGQGKREKLFF.

The rearrangement links TRBV2 to TRBJ2-7, with 8 bases lining up with TRBD1. The CDR3 sequence is 15 residues long. The J segment lost 4 bases and the V segment lost 6 bases, leaving 11 bases of the junction unmatched. Germline lookup yields CDR1 SNHLY and CDR2 FYNNEI. Written as DNA, the CDR3 is TGTGCCAGCAGCCAGGGCGGACAGGGATGGTACGAGCAGTACTTC. Its protein product is CASSQGGQGWYEQYF.

The chain recombines TRBV7-3 with TRBJ2-5, with TRBD2 identical over 8 bases. The ends lost 5 bases at V and 2 bases at J; junction bases unmatched: 7. The CDR3 totals 15 residues. Germline CDR1 is SGHTA and CDR2 is FQGTGA. The CDR3 nucleotides are TGTGCCAGCAGCCCGAGCGGGAGCCCTCAAGAGACCCAGTACTTC. Its translation: CASSPSGSPQETQYF.

This sequence joins TRBV7-9 and TRBJ1-2; D not certain. CDR3 length: 18 residues. V was cut by 5 bases and J by 0 bases, with 22 bases left in between. Germline V gene sequence: CDR1 SEHNR, CDR2 FQNEAQ (reference sequence). For the CDR3, the DNA is TGTGCCAGCAGCCCGCGGCTACGCCAATATTTCACTAACTATGGCTACACCTTC. Translated: CASSPRLRQYFTNYGYTF.